This TCR beta chain was captured in a study of T cell changes during pregnancy in multiple sclerosis. This CDR3 is 14 amino acids long. Germline CDR1 is SEHNR and CDR2 is FQNEAQ (reference sequence). V lost 4 bases, J lost 2 bases, and 10 bases lay in between. The assay was immunoSEQ multiplex PCR, and TCRdb's table has in-frame clones only and misses some. The table includes around 60,000 clones, 94% detected once. The TCR originated in a female donor with multiple sclerosis, enrolled in a pregnancy study. Material: CD8+ T cells from peripheral blood mononuclear cells, obtained in the third trimester of pregnancy. V usage is TRBV7-9 and J usage is TRBJ2-3, with a weak D call TRBD2 (6 bases). Here the CDR3 DNA reads TGTGCCAGCAGCTCCGGGACTGCCACAGATACGCAGTATTTT. The encoded protein is CASSSGTATDTQYF.